The next 3 T cell receptor beta chains were all read from a single sample in a study of blood T cells in healthy people across ages. For the second PCR, which ran for about 7 to 11 cycles, a sample-barcoded 5' primer and a J-beta primer mix were used. TCRdb itself ran the 5' RACE reads through MiXCR, one entry per CDR3 protein. This table holds roughly 720,000 distinct CDR3 sequences, 53% found once. Sequencing was performed on blood. These TCRs come from a man at least 80 years old in good health.

The chain has TRBV2 and TRBJ2-3; possibly TRBD2 for D (5 bases). The CDR3 contains 13 residues. With 8 bases removed from V and 2 bases from J, the gap between germline ends came to 11 bases. The V gene's germline CDR1 is SNHLY and CDR2 FYNNEI. The CDR3 DNA follows: TGTGCCAGCCGAGCTAGCATCACAGATACGCAGTATTTT. Translating gives CASRASITDTQYF.

This clonotype occurred a few times. The rearrangement uses TRBV12-3 or TRBV12-4 and TRBJ1-5; 10 bases line up with TRBD1. The CDR3 sequence is 15 residues long. J gave up 4 bases and V 6 bases, and 6 bases lay outside the gene matches. CDR3 DNA: TGTGCCAGCAGGGAGACAGGGGGCGAGAATCAGCCCCAGCATTTT. This sequence encodes CASRETGGENQPQHF.

This clonotype was found a few times. V gene TRBV20-1 combines with J gene TRBJ2-7; TRBD1 agrees at 8 bases. The CDR3 is 14 residues long. Germline V gene lookup returns CDR1 DFQATT and CDR2 SNEGSKA (reference sequence). The CDR3 region has the DNA TGCAGGGTCGGACAGGGACAACAAGTCTACGAGCAGTACTTC. It is translated as CRVGQGQQVYEQYF.